This TCR beta chain was profiled in a study of cytomegalovirus exposure and HLA in healthy donors. Study-level points and caveats: In a later analysis, a genetic analysis reported fewer productive-TCR N-insertions in an Asian-associated ancestry cluster than the cohort average. With later analysis, a missense DCLRE1C variant became linked to TCR beta V- and J-gene trimming.

As for this clone: No antigen is known for it.

Researchers ran the PCR with 60 Vbeta and 13 Jbeta primers. Here immunoSEQ multiplex PCR was the method, and the copy in TCRdb shows in-frame clones only, minus some. The sample holds approximately 140,000 clones, about 73% seen once. There are 18 residues in the CDR3. With 5 bases clipped from V and 6 bases from J, the junction kept 17 bases outside the gene matches. Germline V lookup: CDR1 LNHDA, CDR2 SQIVND (reference sequence). The TCR comes from a man aged 40-55 years in good health and CMV-seropositive. This chain connects TRBV19 to TRBJ1-2; 11 bases are shared with TRBD1. Sequencing used PBMCs. The CDR3 bases are TGTGCCAGTAGTGCACGCCGATCTGGACAGGGGGCGAGGGATGGCTACACCTTC. Translation: CASSARRSGQGARDGYTF. Complete variable domain (other parts from reference TRBV19 and TRBJ1-2): DGGITQSPKYLFRKEGQNVTLSCEQNLNHDAMYWYRQDPGQGLRLIYYSQIVNDFQKGDIAEGYSVSREKKESFPLTVTSAQKNPTAFYLCASSARRSGQGARDGYTFGSGTRLTVV.